A selection of T cell receptor beta chains follows, all from one sample in a study of beta chain features in type 1 diabetes. Using immunoSEQ multiplex PCR, the repertoire was profiled, and TCRdb retains in-frame clones only, with some absent. This sample has about 360,000 clones, with over 9.5% found just once. The sequenced sample was naive CD4+ T cells from blood. The receptor set was obtained from a man aged 18 to 29 in good health. CDR3s include the opening cysteine and the closing phenylalanine or tryptophan. The order of the fields is D gene, clone size, V gene, J gene, CDR3 protein, CDR3 DNA. D genes are given only for firm matches. Clone size is given for some rows only: seen once, a few or many times, or a class if the clone is expanded.

>TRBD2|few|TRBV4-3|TRBJ2-2
CASSQELAGGLYSGELFF
TGCGCCAGCAGCCAGGAACTAGCGGGGGGGCTATACTCCGGGGAGCTGTTTTTT
>TRBD2|few|TRBV28|TRBJ2-2
CASTRGGLAGVGELFF
TGTGCCAGCACTCGGGGGGGACTAGCGGGAGTCGGGGAGCTGTTTTTT
>NA|few|TRBV6-6|TRBJ2-2
CASRKLQGLPGELFF
TGTGCCAGCAGGAAGTTACAGGGTTTACCCGGGGAGCTGTTTTTT
>NA|NA|TRBV6-5|TRBJ1-4
CASSPGGTSDEKLFF
TGTGCCAGCAGTCCCGGGGGGACGTCGGATGAAAAACTGTTTTTT
>TRBD1|few|TRBV11-1|TRBJ2-7
CASSSTGGSYEQYF
TGTGCCAGCAGCTCGACAGGGGGGTCCTACGAGCAGTACTTC
>TRBD1|NA|TRBV10-3|TRBJ2-5
CAISPGQDGETQYF
TGTGCCATCAGCCCCGGACAGGATGGAGAGACCCAGTACTTC
>NA|few|TRBV9|TRBJ2-7
CASSVGQGFYEQYF
TGTGCCAGCAGCGTAGGCCAGGGGTTCTACGAGCAGTACTTC
>NA|few|TRBV28|TRBJ1-5
CASSPQTGSGNQPQHF
TGTGCCAGCAGTCCCCAGACAGGAAGTGGCAATCAGCCCCAGCATTTT
>TRBD1|few|TRBV18|TRBJ1-2
CASSSRDRNYGYTF
TGTGCCAGCTCATCCCGGGACAGGAACTATGGCTACACCTTC
>TRBD2|NA|TRBV25-1|TRBJ2-1
CASSERGLAGGGEQFF
TGTGCCAGCAGTGAGAGAGGCCTAGCGGGTGGGGGGGAGCAGTTCTTC
>TRBD2|few|TRBV9|TRBJ2-2
CASSPGMGLAGGWTGELFF
TGTGCCAGCAGCCCAGGCATGGGACTAGCGGGGGGTTGGACCGGGGAGCTGTTTTTT
>NA|NA|TRBV30|TRBJ1-1
CAWSVGGLNTEAFF
TGTGCCTGGAGTGTGGGGGGACTGAACACTGAAGCTTTCTTT
>NA|NA|TRBV6-5|TRBJ2-5
CASSRRGETQYF
TGTGCCAGCAGTCGACGGGGAGAGACCCAGTACTTC
>NA|few|TRBV7-9|TRBJ1-1
CASSPGSTEAFF
TGTGCCAGCAGCCCCGGGAGTACTGAAGCTTTCTTT
>TRBD1|few|TRBV28|TRBJ2-7
CASTRDRVYEQYF
TGTGCCAGCACCAGGGACAGAGTTTACGAGCAGTACTTC
>TRBD2|few|TRBV30|TRBJ2-5
CAWTNRAGGYQETQYF
TGTGCCTGGACGAATAGAGCGGGGGGGTACCAAGAGACCCAGTACTTC
>TRBD1|NA|TRBV14|TRBJ2-7
CASTTTGGSEQYF
TGTGCCAGCACAACGACAGGGGGGAGCGAGCAGTACTTC
>NA|NA|TRBV5-4|TRBJ2-1
CASSSLNRDREQFF
TGTGCCAGCAGCTCCCTAAACAGGGATCGGGAGCAGTTCTTC
>TRBD2|NA|TRBV6-4|TRBJ2-2
CASSTLADTGELFF
TGTGCCAGCAGCACACTAGCGGACACCGGGGAGCTGTTTTTT
>NA|NA|TRBV6-5|TRBJ2-3
CASSSRAVYNTQYF
TGTGCCAGCAGTTCTCGTGCCGTGTACAATACGCAGTATTTT
>NA|NA|TRBV11-1|TRBJ2-2
CASSPSRSGELFF
TGTGCCAGCAGCCCGTCCCGGTCAGGGGAGCTGTTTTTT
>NA|few|TRBV5-1|TRBJ2-2
CASSLSQSGTGELFF
TGCGCCAGCAGCTTGTCCCAGTCGGGCACCGGGGAGCTGTTTTTT
>TRBD1|NA|TRBV5-4|TRBJ1-2
CASSLADRARYGYTF
TGTGCCAGCAGCTTGGCGGACAGGGCGAGGTACGGCTACACCTTC
>TRBD1|once|TRBV6-5|TRBJ1-1
CASRRQGPATEAFF
TGTGCCAGCAGGCGACAGGGTCCGGCCACTGAAGCTTTCTTT
>NA|NA|TRBV5-1|TRBJ1-1
CASSETGFLNTEAFF
TGCGCCAGCAGCGAAACAGGGTTCTTGAACACTGAAGCTTTCTTT
>TRBD1|NA|TRBV4-3|TRBJ2-2
CASSQAPRGPNTGELFF
TGCGCCAGCAGCCAAGCCCCGAGGGGGCCGAACACCGGGGAGCTGTTTTTT
>NA|NA|TRBV6-1|TRBJ2-7
CASESWTYHEQYF
TGTGCCAGCGAGTCTTGGACATACCACGAGCAGTACTTC
>NA|NA|TRBV6-5|TRBJ1-5
CASSTEGSQPQHF
TGTGCCAGCAGCACGGAGGGAAGTCAGCCCCAGCATTTT
>TRBD2|few|TRBV4-2|TRBJ2-7
CASSQPSRLAGGHEQYF
TGTGCCAGCAGCCAGCCATCGCGACTAGCGGGGGGCCACGAGCAGTACTTC
>NA|few|TRBV6-5|TRBJ2-2
CASSISSPNTGELFF
TGTGCCAGCAGTATATCTAGTCCCAACACCGGGGAGCTGTTTTTT
>NA|NA|TRBV7-9|TRBJ2-5
CASSPNRETQYF
TGTGCCAGCAGTCCAAACCGGGAGACCCAGTACTTC
>NA|few|TRBV7-9|TRBJ1-1
CASRPGWGGRDTEAFF
TGTGCCAGCAGGCCGGGGTGGGGTGGTCGGGACACTGAAGCTTTCTTT
>NA|few|TRBV5-1|TRBJ2-5
CASRRPGHRYQETQYF
TGCGCCAGCCGACGTCCTGGACATCGGTACCAAGAGACCCAGTACTTC
>NA|NA|TRBV28|TRBJ1-5
CASIGRRPGSNQPQHF
TGTGCCAGCATAGGGAGGAGGCCAGGTAGCAATCAGCCCCAGCATTTT
>NA|few|TRBV7-2|TRBJ2-3
CASRIRVTDTQYF
TGTGCCAGCAGGATACGGGTCACAGATACGCAGTATTTT
>NA|NA|TRBV28|TRBJ2-7
CASSTLGALSYEQYF
TGTGCCAGCAGTACCCTGGGAGCCCTCTCCTACGAGCAGTACTTC
>NA|NA|TRBV6-6|TRBJ1-1
CASTQNTEAFF
TGTGCCAGCACCCAGAACACTGAAGCTTTCTTT
>NA|NA|TRBV2|TRBJ1-2
CASSDQGNYGYTF
TGTGCCAGCAGTGATCAGGGGAACTATGGCTACACCTTC
>TRBD1|few|TRBV9|TRBJ2-1
CASSVGQGSYNEQFF
TGTGCCAGCAGCGTGGGACAGGGGTCCTACAATGAGCAGTTCTTC
>NA|NA|TRBV12-5|TRBJ2-1
CASGLASTGSHNEQFF
TGTGCTAGTGGTTTGGCGTCCACGGGGAGCCACAATGAGCAGTTCTTC
>NA|few|TRBV4-3|TRBJ1-4
CASSQAATGWGEKLFF
TGCGCCAGCAGCCAAGCGGCTACAGGGTGGGGCGAAAAACTGTTTTTT
>NA|few|TRBV28|TRBJ2-7
CASSFYRRPYEQYF
TGTGCCAGCAGTTTTTACCGGAGACCCTACGAGCAGTACTTC
>NA|NA|TRBV2|TRBJ1-5
CASSEGTSNQPQHF
TGTGCCAGCAGTGAGGGCACTAGCAATCAGCCCCAGCATTTT
>NA|NA|TRBV5-1|TRBJ1-1
CASSRTGRTEAFF
TGCGCCAGCAGCAGAACAGGGCGCACTGAAGCTTTCTTT
>TRBD1|NA|TRBV25-1|TRBJ1-5
CASSGGTGYAQPQHF
TGTGCCAGCAGTGGGGGGACAGGGTATGCTCAGCCCCAGCATTTT
>NA|few|TRBV28|TRBJ1-1
CAIQGGGAEAFF
TGTGCCATTCAGGGAGGGGGGGCTGAAGCTTTCTTT
>NA|NA|TRBV11-1|TRBJ2-5
CASTLAETQYF
TGTGCCAGCACCCTGGCCGAGACCCAGTACTTC
>NA|few|TRBV5-5|TRBJ1-5
CASSLALASHSNQPQHF
TGTGCCAGCAGCTTGGCCCTTGCAAGCCATAGCAATCAGCCCCAGCATTTT
>TRBD1|few|TRBV9|TRBJ1-5
CASSAYRGPQHF
TGTGCCAGCAGCGCATACAGGGGGCCCCAGCATTTT
>NA|NA|TRBV2|TRBJ1-5
CASSKGPNQPQHF
TGTGCCAGTAGTAAGGGGCCCAATCAGCCCCAGCATTTT
>NA|NA|TRBV5-1|TRBJ2-2
CASSFIQGPNTGELFF
TGCGCCAGCAGCTTCATTCAGGGTCCGAACACCGGGGAGCTGTTTTTT